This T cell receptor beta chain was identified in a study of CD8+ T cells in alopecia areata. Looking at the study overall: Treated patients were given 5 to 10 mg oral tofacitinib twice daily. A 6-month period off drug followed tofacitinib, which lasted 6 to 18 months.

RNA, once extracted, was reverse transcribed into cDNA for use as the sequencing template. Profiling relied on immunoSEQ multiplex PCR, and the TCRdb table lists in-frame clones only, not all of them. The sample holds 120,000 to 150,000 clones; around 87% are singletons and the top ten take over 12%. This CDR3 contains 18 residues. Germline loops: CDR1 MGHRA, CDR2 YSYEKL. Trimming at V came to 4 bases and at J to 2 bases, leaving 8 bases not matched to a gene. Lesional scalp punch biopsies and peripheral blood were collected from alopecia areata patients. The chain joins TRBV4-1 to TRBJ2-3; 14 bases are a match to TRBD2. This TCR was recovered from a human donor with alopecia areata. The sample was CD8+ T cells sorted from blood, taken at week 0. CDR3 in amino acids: CASSPGLAGEEATDTQYF. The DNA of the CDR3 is TGCGCCAGCAGCCCGGGACTAGCGGGAGAGGAGGCCACAGATACGCAGTATTTT.